The 30 T cell receptor beta chains presented below share a single source sample, sequenced in a study of blood T cell repertoires in COVID-19. Sequencing used immunoSEQ multiplex PCR; TCRdb keeps in-frame clones, though not all of them. The table lists 200,000 to 250,000 clones, around 82% of them singletons. Source material: PBMCs or T cells enriched from blood (not recorded which). The receptors originated from a woman in her forties or fifties who had been exposed to COVID-19.

The V call is TRBV6-4, the J call TRBJ1-1, with D uncertain. The CDR3 runs 15 residues. Trimming cost V 0 bases and J 8 bases, with 16 bases left between them. Germline V lookup: CDR1 MRHNA, CDR2 SNTAGT. The CDR3 coding sequence is TGTGCCAGCAGTGACTCCAGGAGTGGCGCGGGAGAAGCTTTCTTT. Translating it yields CASSDSRSGAGEAFF.

The genes are TRBV7-2 and TRBJ1-2; the D gene is possibly TRBD1 (6 bases). The CDR3 loop spans 12 amino acids. Trimming pared 5 bases from V and 6 bases from J, leaving 10 bases between. Germline-derived CDR1 and CDR2 are SGHTA and FQGNSA. The CDR3: CASSPWTDGYTF. The CDR3 DNA is TGTGCCAGCAGCCCCTGGACAGATGGCTACACCTTC.

CDR3 residues: CASSGERGNSPLHF. CDR3 bases: TGTGCCAGCAGTGGGGAGAGAGGGAATTCACCCCTCCACTTT. The rearrangement joins TRBV28 to TRBJ1-6; no firm D call. The CDR3 length is 14 residues. Germline-derived CDR1 and CDR2 are MDHEN and SYDVKM. Trimming cost V 5 bases and J 7 bases, with 12 bases left between them.

The rearrangement joins TRBV4-1 to TRBJ2-5; 11 nucleotides match TRBD2. Trimming at V came to 5 bases and at J to 2 bases, leaving 4 bases not matched to a gene. The CDR3 totals 15 residues. Germline values: CDR1 MGHRA, CDR2 YSYEKL. This chain's CDR3 is CASSFRLAGQETQYF. In DNA, the CDR3 is TGCGCCAGCAGCTTCCGACTAGCGGGGCAAGAGACCCAGTACTTC.

This chain links TRBV5-8 with TRBJ2-1; a weak D match, TRBD2 (5 bases). Germline V gene sequence: CDR1 SGHTS, CDR2 YDEGEE. V lost 3 bases, J lost 7 bases, and 20 bases lay in between. CDR3 length equals 16 residues. In nucleotides, the CDR3 is TGTGCCAGCAGCTCCTCTGCGGGTATCTTTGGTAATGAGCAGTTCTTC. Residues: CASSSSAGIFGNEQFF.

This clone has just a few counts. The chain uses TRBV18 and TRBJ1-2, with D maybe TRBD1 (6 bases). Trimming pared 2 bases from V and 0 bases from J, leaving 13 bases between. Germline V gives CDR1 KGHSH, CDR2 LQKENI. This CDR3 has 16 residues. The CDR3 nucleotides read TGTGCCAGCTCACCAAGTATCAGGGGCCCTAACTATGGCTACACCTTC. Its protein is CASSPSIRGPNYGYTF.

The V call is TRBV12-3 or TRBV12-4, the J call TRBJ1-2; 7 nucleotides agree with TRBD1. CDR3 length equals 13 residues. The junction had 2 bases not matched to a gene; V was cut back by 7 bases and J by 0 bases. The CDR3 bases are TGTGCCAGCAATGACAGGGCTAACTATGGCTACACCTTC. Translating it yields CASNDRANYGYTF.

J is TRBJ1-5 and V is TRBV2; D is possibly TRBD1 (5 bases). Germline V gene data show CDR1 as SNHLY and CDR2 as FYNNEI. The V and J ends lost 0 bases and 3 bases respectively, with 12 bases between them. This CDR3 has 16 residues. The CDR3 here is CASSEARQSLNQPQHF. The CDR3 DNA reads TGTGCCAGCAGTGAAGCCCGACAGTCACTCAATCAGCCCCAGCATTTT. Complete variable domain (other parts from reference TRBV2 and TRBJ1-5): EPEVTQTPSHQVTQMGQEVILRCVPISNHLYFYWYRQILGQKVEFLVSFYNNEISEKSEIFDDQFSVERPDGSNFTLKIRSTKLEDSAMYFCASSEARQSLNQPQHFGDGTRLSIL.

This rearrangement joins TRBV5-8 to TRBJ1-1; 12 bases map to TRBD1. The V and J ends lost 1 base and 11 bases, in that order; junction bases with no gene match: 9. From germline, CDR1 is SGHTS and CDR2 YDEGEE. This CDR3 contains 15 residues. The CDR3 loop reads CASSLSGTGGYRAFF. DNA for the CDR3: TGTGCCAGCAGCTTGTCTGGGACAGGGGGCTATCGGGCTTTCTTT.

This chain joins TRBV19 and TRBJ1-6; possible D gene TRBD1, 6 bases. This CDR3 spans 17 amino acids. Germline CDR1 LNHDA, CDR2 SQIVND (reference sequence). With 2 bases removed from V and 7 bases from J, the gap between germline ends came to 18 bases. In DNA, the CDR3 is TGTGCCAGTAGTATACAAGGGGGTGGAACCTCAAATTCACCCCTCCACTTT. Its protein is CASSIQGGGTSNSPLHF.

The V call is TRBV5-4, the J call TRBJ2-4, with D perhaps TRBD1 (5 bases). Germline-derived CDR1 and CDR2 are SGHNT and YYREEE (reference sequence). The CDR3 length is 12 residues. Trimming cost V 2 bases and J 12 bases, with 12 bases left between them. CDR3 residues: CASSLSGLSQYF. The CDR3 DNA is TGTGCCAGCAGCTTATCAGGGTTGAGTCAGTACTTC. Variable domain in full (rest from reference TRBV5-4 and TRBJ2-4): ETGVTQSPTHLIKTRGQQVTLRCSSQSGHNTVSWYQQALGQGPQFIFQYYREEENGRGNFPPRFSGLQFPNYSSELNVNALELDDSALYLCASSLSGLSQYFGAGTRLSVL.

In this sample, this clone turned up once. The chain combines TRBV5-1 with TRBJ2-5; TRBD2 matches at 7 bases. The CDR3 totals 14 residues. With V trimmed by 1 base and J by 2 bases, 2 bases remained unmatched. Germline lookup yields CDR1 SGHRS and CDR2 YFSETQ. CDR3 sequence: CASSLSSGQETQYF. As DNA, the CDR3 is TGCGCCAGCAGCTTGTCTAGCGGACAAGAGACCCAGTACTTC.

DNA of the CDR3: TGTGCCAGCGCGGGGGACTCGAACACCGGGGAGCTGTTTTTT. This sequence encodes CASAGDSNTGELFF. V gene TRBV3-1 (or the pseudogene TRBV3-2) combines with J gene TRBJ2-2, with TRBD2 matching over 7 bases. Germline V gives CDR1 LGHDT, CDR2 YNNKEL (reference sequence). The CDR3 length is 14 residues. V was pared by 8 bases and J by 0 bases, with 3 bases of the junction left unmatched.

V usage is TRBV19 and J usage is TRBJ1-1; TRBD1 aligns across 8 bases. Germline V gene sequence: CDR1 LNHDA, CDR2 SQIVND (reference sequence). J was trimmed by 4 bases and V by 10 bases; bases with no gene match: 2. This CDR3 comprises 11 residues. The CDR3 sequence: CATDRGTEAFF. The CDR3 nucleotides read TGTGCCACCGACAGGGGCACTGAAGCTTTCTTT.

This sequence joins TRBV5-5 and TRBJ2-7; D unclear. CDR3 length: 15 residues. Trimming shortened V by 0 bases and J by 2 bases, and 12 bases separated the two germline ends. Germline values: CDR1 SGHKS, CDR2 YYEKEE (reference sequence). CDR3 loop: CASSLAPSTTYEQYF. Written as DNA, the CDR3 is TGTGCCAGCAGCTTGGCCCCCTCAACAACCTACGAGCAGTACTTC.

The gene calls are TRBV9 and TRBJ2-1; 9 bases fit TRBD2. From germline, CDR1 is SGDLS and CDR2 YYNGEE. The CDR3 totals 20 residues. The junction had 15 bases not matched to a gene; V was cut back by 0 bases and J by 2 bases. The CDR3 sequence is CASSVVPHPLAGQTYNEQFF. CDR3 in DNA: TGTGCCAGCAGCGTAGTCCCCCACCCCCTAGCGGGGCAAACCTACAATGAGCAGTTCTTC.

This clone is a singleton in its sample. The CDR3 here is CASSPGLATDTQYF. The DNA for the CDR3 is TGTGCCAGCTCACCGGGACTCGCCACAGATACGCAGTATTTT. V is TRBV18 and J is TRBJ2-3; possibly TRBD2 for D (6 bases). The V gene's germline CDR1 is KGHSH and CDR2 LQKENI. The V end lost 3 bases, the J end lost 2 bases, and 9 bases lay between the germline ends. This CDR3 has 14 residues.

The chain combines TRBV2 with TRBJ2-7, with TRBD2 identical over 11 bases. Per the germline V gene, CDR1 is SNHLY and CDR2 is FYNNEI. The junction had 13 bases not matched to a gene; V was cut back by 1 base and J by 2 bases. This CDR3 comprises 19 residues. The CDR3 DNA is TGTGCCAGCAGTGAAGGGCCTAGCGGGGGGTCTCGATTGCCCTACGAGCAGTACTTC. This codes for CASSEGPSGGSRLPYEQYF. The whole variable domain, remainder taken from reference TRBV2 and TRBJ2-7, is EPEVTQTPSHQVTQMGQEVILRCVPISNHLYFYWYRQILGQKVEFLVSFYNNEISEKSEIFDDQFSVERPDGSNFTLKIRSTKLEDSAMYFCASSEGPSGGSRLPYEQYFGPGTRLTVT.

The chain has TRBV12-5 and TRBJ2-1, with TRBD2 as a possible D gene (5 bases). The CDR3 runs to 13 residues. Deletions cut 7 bases from V and 8 bases from J, with 15 bases between. Per germline, CDR1 LGHNT and CDR2 FRNRAP. CDR3: CASARTRGYEQFF. The CDR3 nucleotides read TGTGCTAGTGCTCGGACCCGCGGGTATGAGCAGTTCTTC.

This chain joins TRBV19 and TRBJ1-5; D remains ambiguous. The germline V gene encodes CDR1 LNHDA and CDR2 SQIVND (reference sequence). CDR3 length: 14 amino acids. V shed 2 bases and J shed 4 bases, with 9 bases lying between them. CDR3 nucleotide sequence: TGTGCCAGTAGTATAAAGTCGGGTAATCAGCCCCAGCATTTT. Translating gives CASSIKSGNQPQHF.

V and J are TRBV3-1 (or the pseudogene TRBV3-2) and TRBJ2-1, with 8 nucleotides matching TRBD2. Germline CDR1 is LGHDT and CDR2 is YNNKEL (reference sequence). Trimming cost V 6 bases and J 5 bases; bases outside gene matches: 12. This CDR3 is built from 16 residues. The CDR3 reads CASSLRGVAGHNEQFF. The CDR3 DNA reads TGTGCCAGCAGTCTTCGCGGGGTAGCGGGGCACAATGAGCAGTTCTTC.

The J gene is TRBJ2-6, the V gene TRBV5-1, with D perhaps TRBD1 (5 bases). Germline CDR1 reads SGHRS; CDR2 reads YFSETQ. Deletions cut 4 bases from V and 3 bases from J, with 20 bases between. The CDR3 is 18 amino acids. The CDR3 coding sequence is TGCGCCAGCAGCGCGAGCACCAGGGCCTTTAGTGGGGCCAACGTCCTGACTTTC. It specifies CASSASTRAFSGANVLTF.

In regard to this clone: The same CDR3 is also encoded by other DNA sequences in this sample. This chain joins TRBV12-3 or TRBV12-4 and TRBJ1-2, with D perhaps matching TRBD1 (5 bases). V lost 3 bases and J lost 5, with 10 bases in between. This CDR3 comprises 13 residues. The CDR3 sequence is CASSLGRAYGYTF. The DNA for the CDR3 is TGTGCCAGCAGTTTGGGCAGGGCTTATGGCTACACCTTC.

The genes are TRBV19 and TRBJ1-4, with a tentative D call TRBD1 (6 bases). Germline V gene data show CDR1 as LNHDA and CDR2 as SQIVND (reference sequence). The CDR3 covers 15 residues. Trimming stripped 3 bases from V and 7 bases from J, with 15 bases between. The CDR3 protein is CASSIQGKKAEKLFF. The CDR3 region has the DNA TGTGCCAGTAGTATCCAGGGGAAGAAGGCTGAAAAACTGTTTTTT.

The rearrangement uses TRBV24-1 and TRBJ2-2, with D perhaps TRBD1 (5 bases). Germline V gene lookup returns CDR1 KGHDR and CDR2 SFDVKD. Trimming took 2 bases from V and 3 from J, leaving 6 bases between them. The CDR3 extends over 14 amino acids. CDR3 DNA sequence: TGTGCCACCAGTGATTCCAGGGACACCGGGGAGCTGTTTTTT. This encodes CATSDSRDTGELFF.

This chain joins TRBV4-1 and TRBJ2-5; 14 positions agree with TRBD2. Trimming took 4 bases from V and 2 from J; bases not matched to a gene: 6. Germline V gene sequence: CDR1 MGHRA, CDR2 YSYEKL. This CDR3 contains 17 residues. The CDR3 loop is CASSRGTSGGSQETQYF. The CDR3 nucleotides are TGCGCCAGCAGCCGTGGGACTAGCGGGGGATCGCAAGAGACCCAGTACTTC.

This chain connects TRBV11-2 to TRBJ1-3, with 7 bases matching TRBD1. The V gene end was trimmed by 7 bases and the J gene end by 5 bases; junction bases not matched to a gene: 5. Germline-derived CDR1 and CDR2 are SGHAT and FQNNGV. The CDR3 spans 13 residues. CDR3 sequence: CASKGGERNTIYF. The CDR3, as DNA: TGTGCCAGCAAAGGGGGCGAACGAAACACCATATATTTT.

V usage is TRBV20-1 and J usage is TRBJ1-2; no clear D. The CDR3 totals 12 residues. CDR1 is DFQATT, CDR2 SNEGSKA, per germline (reference sequence). Trimming shortened V by 3 bases and J by 5 bases, and 10 bases separated the two germline ends. Here the CDR3 reads CSASPLRYGYTF. DNA for the CDR3: TGCAGTGCTAGTCCTCTCCGTTATGGCTACACCTTC.

This chain joins TRBV4-1 and TRBJ2-7, with D tentatively TRBD1 (6 bases). The V gene's germline CDR1 is MGHRA and CDR2 YSYEKL. The V and J ends lost 2 bases and 8 bases respectively, with 13 bases between them. The CDR3 consists of 13 residues. In DNA, the CDR3 is TGCGCCAGCAGCCAATTACAGGGAAATCAGCAGTACTTC. This encodes CASSQLQGNQQYF.

The V and J genes are TRBV9 and TRBJ2-3; no definite D call. CDR3 length: 13 residues. V lost 1 base to trimming and J lost 5 bases, with 8 bases between them. Germline assignment: CDR1 SGDLS and CDR2 YYNGEE. Here the CDR3 reads CASSVTYQDTQYF. CDR3 bases: TGTGCCAGCAGCGTAACCTACCAAGATACGCAGTATTTT.